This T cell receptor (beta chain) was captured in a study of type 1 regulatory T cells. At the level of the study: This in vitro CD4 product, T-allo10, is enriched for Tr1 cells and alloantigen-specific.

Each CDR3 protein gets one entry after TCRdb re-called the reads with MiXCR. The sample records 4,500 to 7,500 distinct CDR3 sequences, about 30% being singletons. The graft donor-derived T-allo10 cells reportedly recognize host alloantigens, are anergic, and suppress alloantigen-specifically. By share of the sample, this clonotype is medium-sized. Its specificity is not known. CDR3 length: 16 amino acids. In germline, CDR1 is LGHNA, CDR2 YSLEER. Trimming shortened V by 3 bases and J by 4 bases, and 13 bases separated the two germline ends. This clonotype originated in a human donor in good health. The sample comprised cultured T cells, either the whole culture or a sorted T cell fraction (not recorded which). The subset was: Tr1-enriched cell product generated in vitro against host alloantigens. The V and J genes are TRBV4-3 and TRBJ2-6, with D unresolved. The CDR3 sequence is CASSQHSHAGANVLTF. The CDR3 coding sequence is TGCGCCAGCAGCCAGCACTCCCACGCAGGGGCCAACGTCCTGACTTTC.